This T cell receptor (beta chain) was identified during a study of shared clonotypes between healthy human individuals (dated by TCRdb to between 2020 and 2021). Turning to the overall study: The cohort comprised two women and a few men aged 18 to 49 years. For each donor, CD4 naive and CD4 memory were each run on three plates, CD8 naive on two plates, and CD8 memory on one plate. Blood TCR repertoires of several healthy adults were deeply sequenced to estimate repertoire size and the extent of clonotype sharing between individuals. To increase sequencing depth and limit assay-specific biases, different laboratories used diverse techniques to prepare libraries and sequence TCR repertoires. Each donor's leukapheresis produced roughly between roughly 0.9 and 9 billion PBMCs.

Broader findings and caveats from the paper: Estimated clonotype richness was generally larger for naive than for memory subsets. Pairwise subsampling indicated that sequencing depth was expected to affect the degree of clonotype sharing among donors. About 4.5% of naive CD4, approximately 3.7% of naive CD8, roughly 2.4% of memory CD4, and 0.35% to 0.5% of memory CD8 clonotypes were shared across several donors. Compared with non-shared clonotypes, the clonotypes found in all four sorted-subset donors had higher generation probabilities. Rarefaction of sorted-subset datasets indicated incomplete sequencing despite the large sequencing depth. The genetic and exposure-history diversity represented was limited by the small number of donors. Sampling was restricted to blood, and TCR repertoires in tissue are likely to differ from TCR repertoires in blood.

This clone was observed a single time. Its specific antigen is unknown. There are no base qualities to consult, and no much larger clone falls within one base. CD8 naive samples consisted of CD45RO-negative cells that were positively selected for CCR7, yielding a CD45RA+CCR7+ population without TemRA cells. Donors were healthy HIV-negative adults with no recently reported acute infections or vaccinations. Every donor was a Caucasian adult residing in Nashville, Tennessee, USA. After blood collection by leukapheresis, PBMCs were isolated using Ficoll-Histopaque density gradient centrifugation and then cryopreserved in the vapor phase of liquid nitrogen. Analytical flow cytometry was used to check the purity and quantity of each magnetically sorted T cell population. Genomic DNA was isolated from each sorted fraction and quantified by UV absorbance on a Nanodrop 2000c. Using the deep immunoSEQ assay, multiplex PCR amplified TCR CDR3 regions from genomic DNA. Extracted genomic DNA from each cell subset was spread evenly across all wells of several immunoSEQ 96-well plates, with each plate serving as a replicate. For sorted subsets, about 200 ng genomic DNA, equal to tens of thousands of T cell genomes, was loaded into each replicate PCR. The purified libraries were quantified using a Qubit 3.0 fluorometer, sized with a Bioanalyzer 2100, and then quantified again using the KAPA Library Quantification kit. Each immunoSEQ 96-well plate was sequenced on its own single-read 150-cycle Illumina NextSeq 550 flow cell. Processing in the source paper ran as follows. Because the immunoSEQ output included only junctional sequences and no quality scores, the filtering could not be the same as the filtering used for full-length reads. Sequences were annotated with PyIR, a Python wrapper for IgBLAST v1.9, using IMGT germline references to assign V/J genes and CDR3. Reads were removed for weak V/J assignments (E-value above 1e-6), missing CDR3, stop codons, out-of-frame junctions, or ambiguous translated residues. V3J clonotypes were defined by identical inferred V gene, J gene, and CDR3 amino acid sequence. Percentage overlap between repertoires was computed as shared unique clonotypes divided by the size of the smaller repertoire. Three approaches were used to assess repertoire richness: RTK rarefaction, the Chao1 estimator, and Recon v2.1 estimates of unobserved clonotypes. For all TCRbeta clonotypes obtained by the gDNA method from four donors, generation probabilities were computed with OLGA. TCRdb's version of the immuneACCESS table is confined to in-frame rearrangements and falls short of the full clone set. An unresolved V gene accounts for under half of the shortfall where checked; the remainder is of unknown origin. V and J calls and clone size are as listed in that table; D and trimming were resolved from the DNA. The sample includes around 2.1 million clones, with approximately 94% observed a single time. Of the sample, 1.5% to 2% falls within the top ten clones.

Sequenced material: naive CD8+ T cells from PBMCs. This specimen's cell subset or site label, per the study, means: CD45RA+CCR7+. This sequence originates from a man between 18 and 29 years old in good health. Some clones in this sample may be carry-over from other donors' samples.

The CDR3 sequence is CASSLIPGLAAHSGANVLTF. The DNA sequence is TGTGCCAGCAGTTTAATCCCGGGACTAGCGGCACACTCTGGGGCCAACGTCCTGACTTTC. The sequence is built from TRBV27 and TRBJ2-6; 11 junctional bases match TRBD2. The CDR3 measures 20 amino acids from cysteine to phenylalanine. The retained sequence is limited to the CDR3, 60 bases, with the frame set at the first base. As encoded in the germline V gene (reference sequence), CDR1 is MNHEY while CDR2 is SMNVEV. V ends up 2 bases short and J 0 bases short, with an unmatched junction base count of 9.